Presented here are 2 T cell receptor beta chains from one specimen sequenced in a study of cytomegalovirus exposure and HLA in healthy donors. Vbeta (60) and Jbeta (13) primers were used in the PCR. Assay used: immunoSEQ multiplex PCR; TCRdb lists only in-frame clones, some missing. The data show over 150,000 clones, less than 80% seen once. Sequencing used PBMCs. Receptors were obtained from a man aged 35 to 55 in good health and CMV-seronegative.

This clone was counted between two and nine times. The V gene is TRBV7-2, the J gene TRBJ2-7, with 10 bases aligning to TRBD2. The germline V gene has CDR1 SGHTA and CDR2 FQGNSA. CDR3 length equals 15 residues. The trim removed 3 bases at V and 0 bases at J, leaving 2 bases unmatched. CDR3 bases: TGTGCCAGCAGCTTTAGCGGGAGGCCCTCCTACGAGCAGTACTTC. Protein: CASSFSGRPSYEQYF.

This clone is a singleton in its sample. The V call is TRBV7-9, the J call TRBJ2-1; D call uncertain. The CDR3 contains 18 residues. CDR1 is SEHNR and CDR2 is FQNEAQ in the germline V gene (reference sequence). V was clipped by 2 bases and J by 0 bases, with 17 bases between them. CDR3 protein: CASSLWKGGSYSYNEQFF. Here the CDR3 DNA reads TGTGCCAGCAGCTTATGGAAAGGCGGATCATACTCCTACAATGAGCAGTTCTTC.